Below, one T cell receptor beta chain is given with its context. TCRdb reanalyzed the 5' RACE reads, giving one entry per CDR3 protein sequence and no DNA. The sample table includes 550,000 to 600,000 distinct CDR3 sequences. The data derive from a study of T cells expressing NK-cell markers. This CDR3 spans 12 amino acids. From germline, CDR1 is DFQATT and CDR2 SNEGSKA (reference sequence). The chain couples TRBV20-1 to TRBJ2-5. The sequencing input was blood T cells: a sorted CD56 or NKG2C T cell subset, CD4+ or CD8+ T cells, or bulk PBMC T cells (not recorded which). This clonotype was sampled from a man between 18 and 29 years old in good health. This CDR3 is CSARYQTGTQYF.